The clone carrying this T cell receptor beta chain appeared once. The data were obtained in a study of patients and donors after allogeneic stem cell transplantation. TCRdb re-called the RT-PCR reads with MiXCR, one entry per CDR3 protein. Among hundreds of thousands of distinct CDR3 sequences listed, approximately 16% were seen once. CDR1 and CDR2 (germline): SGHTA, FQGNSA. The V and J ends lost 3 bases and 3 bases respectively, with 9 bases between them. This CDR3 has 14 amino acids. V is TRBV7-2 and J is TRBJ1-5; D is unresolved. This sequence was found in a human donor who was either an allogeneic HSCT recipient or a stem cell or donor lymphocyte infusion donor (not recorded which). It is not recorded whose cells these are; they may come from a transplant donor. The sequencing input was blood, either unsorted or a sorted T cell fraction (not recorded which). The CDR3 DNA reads TGTGCCAGCAGCTTCTCTGAACTCAATCAGCCCCAGCATTTT. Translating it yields CASSFSELNQPQHF.